Following are 27 T cell receptor beta chains from one sample sequenced in a study of blood T cell repertoires in COVID-19. Assay: immunoSEQ multiplex PCR; the TCRdb copy retains only in-frame clones and omits some. The table includes fewer than 250,000 clones, roughly 87% detected once. Sequencing was performed on PBMCs or T cells enriched from blood (not recorded which). The receptors were gathered from a woman between 25 and 40 years old with acute COVID-19.

This clone occurred once. The chain combines TRBV5-1 with TRBJ1-2; no reliable D call. Per the germline V gene, CDR1 is SGHRS and CDR2 is YFSETQ. Trimming took off 2 bases at V and 7 bases at J, with 24 bases between the two ends. The CDR3 sequence is 17 residues long. CDR3 DNA: TGCGCCAGCAGCTTCCTTAGGTTCCGGGGTGGAGGCGCTGGCTACACCTTC. It yields the protein CASSFLRFRGGGAGYTF.

The genes are TRBV6-5 and TRBJ1-2, with 9 bases that match TRBD1. The ends lost 6 bases at V and 6 bases at J; junction bases unmatched: 11. CDR1 is MNHEY and CDR2 is SVGAGI in the germline V gene. The CDR3 consists of 15 residues. The chain's CDR3 is CASSLRDRASNGYTF. Written as DNA, the CDR3 is TGTGCCAGCAGCCTCCGGGACAGGGCTTCGAATGGCTACACCTTC.

The chain combines TRBV6-2 or TRBV6-3 with TRBJ1-2, with a weak D call TRBD1 (6 bases). Looked up from germline, CDR1 is MNHEY and CDR2 is SVGEGT. This CDR3 region has 14 residues. Between the trimmed V and J ends, which lost 5 bases and 2 bases, there was a span of 12 bases. The CDR3, as DNA: TGTGCCAGCAGTCGAACAGGGATAAACTATGGCTACACCTTC. It translates to CASSRTGINYGYTF.

This sequence joins TRBV15 and TRBJ1-5; 9 positions match TRBD1. There are 18 residues in the CDR3. CDR1 is LNHNV, CDR2 YYDKDF, per germline (reference sequence). V shed 3 bases, J shed 1 base, and the junction held 10 bases outside the gene matches. CDR3 nucleotides: TGTGCCACCAGCAGCCCTACAGGGGGCGAATGGAGCAATCAGCCCCAGCATTTT. Its protein product is CATSSPTGGEWSNQPQHF.

The chain carries TRBV19 and TRBJ2-1, with 10 nucleotides matching TRBD1. The CDR3 is 14 residues long. Germline V CDR1 and CDR2: LNHDA, SQIVND (reference sequence). Germline trimming cut 4 bases from V and 8 bases from J; bases unmatched to any gene: 5. The CDR3 DNA follows: TGTGCCAGTAGTACGGGACAGGGGCGGGATGAGCAGTTCTTC. Its translation: CASSTGQGRDEQFF.

The genes are TRBV30 and TRBJ2-7, with D perhaps matching TRBD2 (6 bases). V was clipped by 0 bases and J by 5 bases, with 11 bases between them. The CDR3 is 13 residues long. The germline gives CDR1 GTSNPN, CDR2 SVGIG (reference sequence). CDR3 in amino acids: CAWSVGGADEQYF. The CDR3 DNA sequence: TGTGCCTGGAGTGTCGGGGGAGCGGACGAGCAGTACTTC.

On this clone: The sample contains more than one DNA sequence encoding this CDR3. This chain connects TRBV4-1 to TRBJ1-6; TRBD1 might be the D (6 bases). The V gene lost 0 bases and the J gene lost 7 bases, with 7 bases spanning the gap. The length of the CDR3 is 14 residues. Germline V gives CDR1 MGHRA, CDR2 YSYEKL. CDR3 nucleotide sequence: TGCGCCAGCAGCCAAGAGAGGGGGAATTCACCCCTCCACTTT. Its translation: CASSQERGNSPLHF.

The chain is built from TRBV27 and TRBJ1-5; D might be TRBD1 (6 bases). The CDR3 covers 16 residues. The V end lost 2 bases, the J end lost 3 bases, and 14 bases lay between the germline ends. Per the germline V gene, CDR1 is MNHEY and CDR2 is SMNVEV (reference sequence). The CDR3 sequence is CASSLRRDITNQPQHF. The CDR3 DNA reads as TGTGCCAGCAGTTTACGAAGGGACATTACCAATCAGCCCCAGCATTTT.

This chain connects TRBV6-1 to TRBJ1-2; 9 bases map to TRBD1. With V trimmed by 2 bases and J by 2 bases, 6 bases remained unmatched. The CDR3 covers 16 residues. Per the germline V gene, CDR1 is MNHNS and CDR2 is SASEGT. CDR3 DNA: TGTGCCAGCAGTGAAATTGGGGGACAGGGAAACTATGGCTACACCTTC. Its protein product is CASSEIGGQGNYGYTF.

The rearrangement links TRBV7-8 to TRBJ1-5; no definite D call. Germline-derived CDR1 and CDR2 are SGHVS and FQNEAQ. Trimming cost V 2 bases and J 1 base, with 12 bases left between them. The CDR3 has 16 amino acids. For the CDR3, the DNA is TGTGCCAGCAGCTTAAGGAGGACGAGGAGCAATCAGCCCCAGCATTTT. It encodes CASSLRRTRSNQPQHF.

The rearrangement uses TRBV5-8 and TRBJ1-2, with D possibly TRBD1 on 5 matching bases. With 5 bases removed from V and 4 bases from J, the gap between germline ends came to 12 bases. This CDR3 has 13 residues. CDR1 is SGHTS and CDR2 is YDEGEE in the germline V gene. The CDR3 sequence is CASRPTGGYGYTF. The CDR3 DNA follows: TGTGCCAGCAGACCAACCGGGGGCTATGGCTACACCTTC.

The chain has TRBV10-3 and TRBJ1-1; D is ambiguous. The CDR3 is 14 amino acids. Germline V CDR1 and CDR2: ENHRY, SYGVKD. V lost 5 bases, J lost 1 base, and 11 bases lay in between. The CDR3 DNA is TGTGCCATCAGTTCCAGAAACCCGAACACTGAAGCTTTCTTT. It codes for CAISSRNPNTEAFF.

Regarding this clone: Other DNA sequences in the same sample also yield this CDR3. V is TRBV7-2 and J is TRBJ2-2; TRBD2 agrees at 8 bases. The trim removed 1 base at V and 2 bases at J, leaving 3 bases unmatched. This CDR3 has 16 amino acids. Per germline, CDR1 SGHTA and CDR2 FQGNSA. This CDR3 is CASSLVGGANTGELFF. The DNA for the CDR3 is TGTGCCAGCAGCTTAGTCGGGGGGGCCAACACCGGGGAGCTGTTTTTT.

The chain employs TRBV6-5 and TRBJ1-6; possible D gene TRBD1, 6 bases. V lost 5 bases and J lost 7, with 12 bases in between. The CDR3 covers 14 residues. Looked up from germline, CDR1 is MNHEY and CDR2 is SVGAGI. Here the CDR3 reads CASSPRDMNSPLHF. The DNA of the CDR3 is TGTGCCAGCAGTCCCCGGGACATGAATTCACCCCTCCACTTT.

The rearrangement uses TRBV7-2 and TRBJ1-2, with a weak D call TRBD1 (5 bases). V lost 1 base to trimming and J lost 9 bases, with 9 bases between them. The CDR3 is 12 amino acids. Germline CDR1 SGHTA, CDR2 FQGNSA. The CDR3 loop is CASSLGQGSYTF. CDR3 DNA: TGTGCCAGCAGCTTAGGGCAGGGCAGCTACACCTTC.

The J gene is TRBJ2-1, the V gene TRBV5-1; 7 bases are a match to TRBD1. V lost 4 bases and J lost 5; bases outside the gene matches: 12. The CDR3 extends over 16 amino acids. Germline values: CDR1 SGHRS, CDR2 YFSETQ. This chain's CDR3 is CASSPSTGFSDNEQFF. The CDR3 DNA reads as TGCGCCAGCAGCCCATCGACAGGGTTTAGTGACAATGAGCAGTTCTTC.

The rearrangement links TRBV4-2 to TRBJ2-4; TRBD2 is a possible D gene (5 bases). The CDR3 spans 18 residues. The germline V and J ends were trimmed by 2 bases and 0 bases, with 17 bases remaining between them. Germline V lookup: CDR1 LGHNA, CDR2 YNFKEQ. This CDR3 reads CASSQSPLDSEAKNIQYF. CDR3 in DNA: TGTGCCAGCAGCCAATCCCCCCTGGACTCGGAAGCCAAAAACATTCAGTACTTC.

This sequence joins TRBV6-1 and TRBJ1-5, with 7 bases lining up with TRBD1. CDR3 size: 16 residues. Germline V CDR1 and CDR2: MNHNS, SASEGT. J was trimmed by 4 bases and V by 2 bases; bases with no gene match: 8. This CDR3 is CASSEQFTTGNQPQHF. In DNA, the CDR3 is TGTGCCAGCAGTGAACAGTTTACGACAGGGAATCAGCCCCAGCATTTT.

In this sample, this clone turned up a few times. The chain has TRBV5-1 and TRBJ1-2; 12 bases fit TRBD1. Germline V gene data show CDR1 as SGHRS and CDR2 as YFSETQ. V lost 4 bases, J lost 8 bases, and 12 bases stayed unmatched. This CDR3 contains 16 residues. The CDR3 DNA reads as TGCGCCAGCAGCCTAGGCACCGGGACAGGGGGCATCGGCTACACCTTC. Residues: CASSLGTGTGGIGYTF.

The chain combines TRBV5-1 with TRBJ1-4, with D unresolved. Per germline, CDR1 SGHRS and CDR2 YFSETQ. The CDR3 loop spans 14 amino acids. Trimming pared 1 base from V and 6 bases from J, leaving 10 bases between. In DNA form, the CDR3 reads TGCGCCAGCAGCTTGAGGAGCCGGGATGAAAAACTGTTTTTT. Protein product: CASSLRSRDEKLFF.

The chain couples TRBV29-1 to TRBJ2-3, with D perhaps TRBD2 (6 bases). The germline V gene has CDR1 SQVTM and CDR2 ANQGSEA. V shed 4 bases and J shed 5 bases, with 10 bases lying between them. The CDR3 has 12 amino acids. The chain's CDR3 is CSVGEVQDTQYF. CDR3 bases: TGCAGCGTTGGGGAGGTTCAAGATACGCAGTATTTT.

The chain employs TRBV2 and TRBJ1-4, with D uncertain. Germline-derived CDR1 and CDR2 are SNHLY and FYNNEI. Trimming took off 7 bases at V and 5 bases at J, with 8 bases between the two ends. The length of the CDR3 is 12 residues. The CDR3 bases are TGTGCCAGCACCCGCGGGAATGAAAAACTGTTTTTT. Protein sequence: CASTRGNEKLFF.

This chain joins TRBV29-1 and TRBJ1-1, with 7 bases matching TRBD1. After removal of 5 bases from V and 2 bases from J, the junction contained 8 bases not matched to a gene. This CDR3 region has 14 residues. Germline CDR1 SQVTM, CDR2 ANQGSEA. In DNA, the CDR3 is TGCAGCGTTACCCCCGGGACAGCAAACACTGAAGCTTTCTTT. Its protein product is CSVTPGTANTEAFF.

The CDR3, as DNA: TGTGCCAGCAGCGACAGCTATGGCTACACCTTC. It translates to CASSDSYGYTF. The rearrangement joins TRBV12-3 or TRBV12-4 to TRBJ1-2; maybe TRBD1 (5 bases). V dropped 6 bases and J dropped 4 bases, with 6 bases sitting between them. The CDR3 loop spans 11 amino acids.

The V gene is TRBV25-1, the J gene TRBJ1-6; a weak D match, TRBD1 (5 bases). The V gene's germline CDR1 is MGHDK and CDR2 SYGVNS. Trimming pared 1 base from V and 6 bases from J, leaving 10 bases between. CDR3 length equals 15 residues. CDR3 residues: CASSEWEGANSPLHF. For the CDR3, the DNA is TGTGCCAGCAGTGAATGGGAAGGGGCTAATTCACCCCTCCACTTT.

This clone was found many times. Distinct nucleotide sequences in the sample also encode this CDR3. The chain combines TRBV20-1 with TRBJ1-5; 9 positions agree with TRBD1. This CDR3 spans 14 amino acids. Unmatched junction bases numbered 3, after V lost 3 bases and J lost 3 bases. CDR1 and CDR2 from the germline V gene are DFQATT and SNEGSKA (reference sequence). CDR3 nucleotides: TGCAGTGCTAGTGGGACAGGGCACAATCAGCCCCAGCATTTT. Its translation: CSASGTGHNQPQHF.

This clone was recorded once. V and J are TRBV18 and TRBJ1-6; D unresolved. The CDR3 covers 13 residues. Germline V gene sequence: CDR1 KGHSH, CDR2 LQKENI. Trimming pared 2 bases from V and 7 bases from J, leaving 6 bases between. The CDR3 here is CASSPTQNSPLHF. The CDR3 nucleotides are TGTGCCAGCTCACCAACGCAGAATTCACCCCTCCACTTT.